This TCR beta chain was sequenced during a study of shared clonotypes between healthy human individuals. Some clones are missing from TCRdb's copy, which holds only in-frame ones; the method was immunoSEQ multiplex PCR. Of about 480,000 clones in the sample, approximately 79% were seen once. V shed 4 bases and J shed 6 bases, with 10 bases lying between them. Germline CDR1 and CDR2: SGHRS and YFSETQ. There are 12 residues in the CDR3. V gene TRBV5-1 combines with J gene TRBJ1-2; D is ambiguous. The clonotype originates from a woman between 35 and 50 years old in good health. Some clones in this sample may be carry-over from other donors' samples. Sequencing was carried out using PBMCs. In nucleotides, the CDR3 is TGCGCCAGCAGCGACCGCGGAAATGGCTACACCTTC. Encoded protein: CASSDRGNGYTF.